Following are 14 T cell receptor beta chains from one sample sequenced in a study of blood T cells in healthy people across ages (dated by TCRdb to between 2015 and 2017). The library was made by 5' RACE. A second PCR of roughly 7 to 11 cycles was run with a J-beta primer mix and a sample-barcoded 5' primer. TCRdb passed the public sequencing reads through fastp at Q25 and MiXCR, retaining productive beta sequences. CDR3 protein duplicates are merged, each entry listing the most common genes and DNA. Across this sample there are 1.8 million or so distinct CDR3 sequences, with more than 35% seen only once. Clones ranked in the top ten supply more than 20% of the sample. Input material: blood. These receptors came from a human donor in good health.

This clonotype came up once. The chain uses TRBV5-6 and TRBJ1-1; D gene uncertain. The length of the CDR3 is 14 residues. Trimming removed 2 bases at V and 9 bases at J, with 17 bases between. The germline gives CDR1 SGHDT, CDR2 YYEEEE. The CDR3 spells CASSFRIQVHKAFF. CDR3 in DNA: TGTGCCAGCAGCTTTAGGATTCAGGTCCACAAAGCTTTCTTT.

The CDR3 spells CASSLASAGIYNEQFF. CDR3 bases: TGTGCCAGCAGCTTAGCGTCGGCAGGGATCTACAATGAGCAGTTCTTC. This rearrangement joins TRBV7-9 to TRBJ2-1; TRBD1 might be the D (5 bases). Between the trimmed V and J ends, which lost 0 bases and 3 bases, there was a span of 12 bases. Germline V gene data show CDR1 as SEHNR and CDR2 as FQNEAQ (reference sequence). The CDR3 runs to 16 residues.

Written as DNA, the CDR3 is TGCGCCAGCAGCCCAACAGGACAGTACTATACGAACACCGGGGAGCTGTTTTTT. Residues: CASSPTGQYYTNTGELFF. The J gene is TRBJ2-2, the V gene TRBV5-1; a possible D gene is TRBD1 (6 bases). CDR3 size: 18 residues. Germline V gene sequence: CDR1 SGHRS, CDR2 YFSETQ. Trimming pared 4 bases from V and 0 bases from J, leaving 19 bases between.

This clonotype came up a few times. This rearrangement joins TRBV6-2 or TRBV6-3 to TRBJ2-7; TRBD1 matches at 9 bases. V dropped 5 bases and J dropped 5; count of bases not matched to a gene: 13. The CDR3 length is 16 residues. Germline V CDR1 and CDR2: MNHEY, SVGEGT. The CDR3 DNA reads TGTGCCAGCAGTCGAGTACCGGGACAGGGTTACCACGAGCAGTACTTC. Translation gives CASSRVPGQGYHEQYF.

The chain joins TRBV11-1 to TRBJ2-1; D is perhaps TRBD1 or TRBD2 (7 bases each). CDR3 size: 14 residues. CDR1 is SGHAT and CDR2 is FQDESV in the germline V gene (reference sequence). V gave up 3 bases and J gave up 12 bases, with 18 bases separating them. CDR3 residues: CASSFEGAGDGQFF. CDR3 coding DNA: TGTGCCAGCAGCTTCGAGGGGGCGGGAGATGGGCAGTTCTTC.

The rearrangement uses TRBV12-3 or TRBV12-4 and TRBJ2-3; D not resolved. With 5 bases removed from V and 1 base from J, the gap between germline ends came to 13 bases. The length of the CDR3 is 15 residues. CDR3 coding DNA: TGTGCCAGCAGTCTCTCCACGGCTCGCACAGATACGCAGTATTTT. Translation gives CASSLSTARTDTQYF.

The chain carries TRBV29-1 and TRBJ1-1; D remains unclear. The V and J ends lost 7 bases and 1 base respectively, with 13 bases between them. CDR1 and CDR2 from the germline V gene are SQVTM and ANQGSEA. This CDR3 comprises 13 residues. CDR3 DNA: TGCAGCGCTTTATTAGGGAAGAACACTGAAGCTTTCTTT. Residues: CSALLGKNTEAFF.

This chain connects TRBV5-5 to TRBJ2-1; D uncertain. V lost 4 bases, J lost 4 bases, and 12 bases lay in between. This CDR3 comprises 14 residues. Germline V lookup: CDR1 SGHKS, CDR2 YYEKEE (reference sequence). The CDR3 spells CASSGIQEYNEQFF. CDR3 DNA sequence: TGTGCCAGCAGCGGAATCCAGGAGTACAATGAGCAGTTCTTC. Complete variable domain (other parts from reference TRBV5-5 and TRBJ2-1): DAGVTQSPTHLIKTRGQQVTLRCSPISGHKSVSWYQQVLGQGPQFIFQYYEKEERGRGNFPDRFSARQFPNYSSELNVNALLLGDSALYLCASSGIQEYNEQFFGPGTRLTVL.

The chain links TRBV11-3 to TRBJ1-3, with D possibly TRBD1 on 6 matching bases. V was pared by 5 bases and J by 0 bases, with 20 bases between. Germline CDR1 reads SGHNT; CDR2 reads YENEEA. This CDR3 comprises 18 residues. The CDR3 reads CASSRGGFGTGSGNTIYF. CDR3 DNA: TGTGCCAGCAGCAGAGGGGGATTCGGCACAGGCTCTGGAAACACCATATATTTT.

With respect to this clonotype: A much larger clonotype is one base distant, so this may be a read error. V is TRBV7-9 and J is TRBJ1-5; D gene uncertain. Per germline, CDR1 SEHNR and CDR2 FQNEAQ (reference sequence). CDR3 length: 15 residues. Trimming took 5 bases from V and 0 from J, leaving 11 bases between them. The CDR3 bases are TGTGCCAGCAGCGGCACAGAGCATAGCAATCAGCCCCAGCATTTT. Its protein product is CASSGTEHSNQPQHF.

This chain uses TRBV20-1 with TRBJ2-3, with TRBD2 identical over 8 bases. J lost 2 bases, V lost 4 bases, and 8 bases had no gene match. The CDR3 loop spans 15 amino acids. Per germline, CDR1 DFQATT and CDR2 SNEGSKA (reference sequence). CDR3 loop: CSATKGLENTDTQYF. CDR3 DNA sequence: TGCAGTGCTACCAAGGGACTAGAGAACACAGATACGCAGTATTTT.

This clonotype came up a few times. This chain links TRBV24-1 with TRBJ2-4; 8 bases map to TRBD1. The end of the DNA aligns better with TRBJ2-7, so the J call may be wrong. This CDR3 is 16 amino acids long. From germline, CDR1 is KGHDR and CDR2 SFDVKD. Here the CDR3 DNA reads TGTGCCACCAGTGACCCACGACAGGGGCGGGATAGCGAGCAGTACTTC. Translated, it gives CATSDPRQGRDSEQYF.

The chain carries TRBV5-5 and TRBJ1-2, with D possibly TRBD1 on 6 matching bases. Germline V CDR1 and CDR2: SGHKS, YYEKEE (reference sequence). CDR3 length: 14 residues. V was shortened by 0 bases and J by 3 bases, with 9 bases between the two germline ends. Written as DNA, the CDR3 is TGTGCCAGCAGCTTGGCACAGGGAGACTATGGCTACACCTTC. It encodes CASSLAQGDYGYTF.

This clonotype was observed a few times. The gene calls are TRBV29-1 and TRBJ2-1; a possible D gene is TRBD1 (6 bases). V was cut by 7 bases and J by 2 bases, with 21 bases left in between. The germline gives CDR1 SQVTM, CDR2 ANQGSEA. There are 16 residues in the CDR3. This CDR3 reads CSARLTGTITYNEQFF. The CDR3 nucleotides are TGCAGCGCCAGATTAACCGGGACAATAACCTACAATGAGCAGTTCTTC.